Reported below is one T cell receptor beta chain. There are 18 residues in the CDR3. Germline V CDR1 and CDR2: LGHDT, YNNKEL (reference sequence). After removal of 1 base from V and 3 bases from J, the junction contained 12 bases not matched to a gene. Everyone who took part was roughly 18 to 89 years old, and they came from over 20 US areas. The data were obtained in a study of blood T cell repertoires in COVID-19. Profiling relied on immunoSEQ multiplex PCR, and the TCRdb table lists in-frame clones only, not all of them. The data show about 440,000 clones, around nine tenths seen once. This receptor was obtained from a woman aged 18-29 years with acute COVID-19. The chain recombines TRBV3-1 (or the pseudogene TRBV3-2) with TRBJ2-5, with 9 bases fitting TRBD2. Sequenced sample: PBMCs or T cells enriched from blood (not recorded which). CDR3 nucleotide sequence: TGTGCCAGCAGCCAAGGGACACATAGCGGGGGACCCGAAGAGACCCAGTACTTC. Its translation: CASSQGTHSGGPEETQYF.